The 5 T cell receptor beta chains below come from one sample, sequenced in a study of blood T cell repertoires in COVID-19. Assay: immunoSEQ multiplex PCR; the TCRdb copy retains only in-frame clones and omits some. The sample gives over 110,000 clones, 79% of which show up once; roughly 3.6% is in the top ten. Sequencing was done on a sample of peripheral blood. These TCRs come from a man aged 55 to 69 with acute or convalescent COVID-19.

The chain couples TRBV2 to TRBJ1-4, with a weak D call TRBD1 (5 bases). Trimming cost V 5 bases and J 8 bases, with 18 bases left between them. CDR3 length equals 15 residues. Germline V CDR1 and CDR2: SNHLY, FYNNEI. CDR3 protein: CASSKRRPGDEKLFF. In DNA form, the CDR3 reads TGTGCCAGCAGTAAAAGACGTCCGGGGGACGAAAAACTGTTTTTT. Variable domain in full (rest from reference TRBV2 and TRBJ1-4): EPEVTQTPSHQVTQMGQEVILRCVPISNHLYFYWYRQILGQKVEFLVSFYNNEISEKSEIFDDQFSVERPDGSNFTLKIRSTKLEDSAMYFCASSKRRPGDEKLFFGSGTQLSVL.

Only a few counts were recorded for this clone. CDR3 bases: TGTGCCTGGAGTCCCGGGAGTGCGGGCAATGAGCAGTTCTTC. Translation gives CAWSPGSAGNEQFF. V gene TRBV30 combines with J gene TRBJ2-1, with a tentative D call TRBD2 (6 bases). V shed 2 bases and J shed 6 bases, with 14 bases lying between them. The CDR3 contains 14 residues. Germline lookup yields CDR1 GTSNPN and CDR2 SVGIG (reference sequence). Full variable domain (outside the CDR3, taken from reference TRBV30 and TRBJ2-1): SQTIHQWPATLVQPVGSPLSLECTVEGTSNPNLYWYRQAAGRGLQLLFYSVGIGQISSEVPQNLSASRPQDRQFILSSKKLLLSDSGFYLCAWSPGSAGNEQFFGPGTRLTVL.

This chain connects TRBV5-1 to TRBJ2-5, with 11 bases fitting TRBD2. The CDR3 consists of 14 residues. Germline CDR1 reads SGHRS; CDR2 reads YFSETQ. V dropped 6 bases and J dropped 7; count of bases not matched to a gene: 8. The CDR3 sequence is CASKLAGVTATQYF. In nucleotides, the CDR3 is TGCGCCAGCAAACTAGCGGGAGTTACGGCGACCCAGTACTTC.

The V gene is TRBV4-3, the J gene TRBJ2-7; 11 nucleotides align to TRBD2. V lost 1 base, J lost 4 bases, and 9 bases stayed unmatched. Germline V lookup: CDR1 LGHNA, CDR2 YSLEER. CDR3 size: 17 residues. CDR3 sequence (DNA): TGCGCCAGCAGCCAAGTAGCGGGAGGGCCTGGGGTATACGAGCAGTACTTC. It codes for CASSQVAGGPGVYEQYF.

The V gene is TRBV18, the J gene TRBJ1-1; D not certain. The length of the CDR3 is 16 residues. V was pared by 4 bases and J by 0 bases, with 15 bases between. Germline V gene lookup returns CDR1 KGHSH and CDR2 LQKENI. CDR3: CASSLPPGKVNTEAFF. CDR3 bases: TGTGCCAGCTCACTCCCTCCGGGTAAAGTGAACACTGAAGCTTTCTTT. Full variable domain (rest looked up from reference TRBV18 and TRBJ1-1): NAGVMQNPRHLVRRRGQEARLRCSPMKGHSHVYWYRQLPEEGLKFMVYLQKENIIDESGMPKERFSAEFPKEGPSILRIQQVVRGDSAAYFCASSLPPGKVNTEAFFGQGTRLTVV.